One and the same sample provided the 4 T cell receptor beta chains below, sequenced in a study of CD8+ T cells in alopecia areata. Extracted RNA was reverse transcribed into cDNA, the sequencing template. The protocol was immunoSEQ multiplex PCR, while the TCRdb copy is restricted to in-frame clones and leaves out a portion. Found here are 130,000 or so clones, about 46% of them singletons; the top ten hold 18%. The specimen comprised CD8+ T cells sorted from blood, sampled at week 0. The receptor set was obtained from a human donor with alopecia areata.

V and J are TRBV27 and TRBJ2-3; the D call may be TRBD1 or TRBD2 (5 bases each). This CDR3 region has 15 residues. Germline-derived CDR1 and CDR2 are MNHEY and SMNVEV (reference sequence). V lost 2 bases, J lost 1 base, and 10 bases lay in between. The CDR3 region is CASSLNLGGTDTQYF. CDR3 nucleotide sequence: TGTGCCAGCAGTTTAAACTTGGGGGGCACAGATACGCAGTATTTT.

This chain uses TRBV19 with TRBJ2-5; no firm D call. The CDR3 has 16 residues. Germline CDR1 reads LNHDA; CDR2 reads SQIVND (reference sequence). The V end was cut by 6 bases, the J end by 2 bases, with 19 bases between. The CDR3 DNA follows: TGTGCCAGTAGCGTTCTCCCAGAGGAAGGACAAGAGACCCAGTACTTC. As protein: CASSVLPEEGQETQYF.

V usage is TRBV11-3 and J usage is TRBJ2-7; D assignment may be TRBD1 or TRBD2 (7 bases each). Germline V gene sequence: CDR1 SGHNT, CDR2 YENEEA. Trimming left V 5 bases short and J 5 bases short, with 16 bases between. The CDR3 consists of 14 residues. The DNA for the CDR3 is TGTGCCAGCAGCCAGGGGGAGGGTCCTCACGAGCAGTACTTC. Translated: CASSQGEGPHEQYF.

Of note for this clone: This specimen includes other DNA sequences encoding the same CDR3. The chain couples TRBV27 to TRBJ1-5; no clear D. The length of the CDR3 is 14 residues. Germline loops: CDR1 MNHEY, CDR2 SMNVEV (reference sequence). Trimming shortened V by 5 bases and J by 1 base, and 9 bases separated the two germline ends. The CDR3, as DNA: TGTGCCAGCAGTCCCCTCGGCAGCAATCAGCCCCAGCATTTT. It codes for CASSPLGSNQPQHF.